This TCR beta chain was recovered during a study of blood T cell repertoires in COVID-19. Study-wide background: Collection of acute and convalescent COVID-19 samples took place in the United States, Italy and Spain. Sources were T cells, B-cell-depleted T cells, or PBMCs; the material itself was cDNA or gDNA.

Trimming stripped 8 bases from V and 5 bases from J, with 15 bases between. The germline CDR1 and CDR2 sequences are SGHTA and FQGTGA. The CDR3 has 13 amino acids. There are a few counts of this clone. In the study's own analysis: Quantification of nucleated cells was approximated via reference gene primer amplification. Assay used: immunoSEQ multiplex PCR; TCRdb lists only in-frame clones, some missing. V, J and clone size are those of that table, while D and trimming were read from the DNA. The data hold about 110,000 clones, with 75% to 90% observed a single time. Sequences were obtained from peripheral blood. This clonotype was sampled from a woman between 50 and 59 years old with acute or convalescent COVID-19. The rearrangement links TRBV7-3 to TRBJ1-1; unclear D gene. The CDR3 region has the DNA TGTGCCAGCTCGGAAGGGAGGAAAACTGAAGCTTTCTTT. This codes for CASSEGRKTEAFF.